The next 18 T cell receptor beta chains were all read from a single sample in a study of blood T cell repertoires in COVID-19. Sequencing used immunoSEQ multiplex PCR; TCRdb keeps in-frame clones, though not all of them. Of 300,000 to 400,000 clones in the sample, 70% to 90% were seen once. The sequencing input was peripheral blood. The receptors originated from a woman aged 55-69 years with COVID-19, enrolled during active disease.

The chain links TRBV28 to TRBJ2-5; weak D call: TRBD1 (6 bases). CDR3 length: 13 residues. The germline V gene has CDR1 MDHEN and CDR2 SYDVKM. The germline V and J ends were trimmed by 6 bases and 0 bases, with 8 bases remaining between them. The CDR3 is CASSPGDQETQYF. CDR3 bases: TGTGCCAGCAGCCCAGGGGACCAAGAGACCCAGTACTTC. Based on the CDR3 plus reference TRBV28 and TRBJ2-5, the full variable domain is DVKVTQSSRYLVKRTGEKVFLECVQDMDHENMFWYRQDPGLGLRLIYFSYDVKMKEKGDIPEGYSVSREKKERFSLILESASTNQTSMYLCASSPGDQETQYFGPGTRLLVL.

V usage is TRBV3-1 (or the pseudogene TRBV3-2) and J usage is TRBJ1-2; possible D gene TRBD1, 5 bases. V dropped 4 bases and J dropped 4 bases, with 13 bases sitting between them. The CDR3 loop spans 14 amino acids. Germline V gene lookup returns CDR1 LGHDT and CDR2 YNNKEL (reference sequence). DNA of the CDR3: TGTGCCAGCAGCCGCGGGGGGGTAGTCTATGGCTACACCTTC. This encodes CASSRGGVVYGYTF.

This sequence joins TRBV7-2 and TRBJ1-1; the match to TRBD1 covers 8 bases. The CDR3 covers 16 residues. The germline CDR1 and CDR2 sequences are SGHTA and FQGNSA. V lost 1 base and J lost 6; bases outside the gene matches: 10. CDR3 amino acids: CASSLDVGRGRPEAFF. The DNA for the CDR3 is TGTGCCAGCAGCTTAGACGTGGGCAGGGGGCGACCTGAAGCTTTCTTT.

The V and J genes are TRBV7-2 and TRBJ1-2; no definite D call. Looked up from germline, CDR1 is SGHTA and CDR2 is FQGNSA. V was pared by 1 base and J by 4 bases, with 13 bases between. The CDR3 runs 15 residues. CDR3 region: CASSLGRGYAYGYTF. CDR3 DNA sequence: TGTGCCAGCAGCTTAGGTCGAGGGTACGCCTATGGCTACACCTTC.

The chain recombines TRBV3-1 (or the pseudogene TRBV3-2) with TRBJ1-4; D is unclear. This CDR3 has 12 amino acids. Trimming took off 6 bases at V and 8 bases at J, with 10 bases between the two ends. Per germline, CDR1 LGHDT and CDR2 YNNKEL (reference sequence). In nucleotides, the CDR3 is TGTGCCAGCAGAGACCCGGGGGAAAAACTGTTTTTT. It yields the protein CASRDPGEKLFF.

This clone was observed a handful of times. This chain uses TRBV19 with TRBJ1-5, with 8 bases lining up with TRBD1. J was trimmed by 1 base and V by 6 bases; bases with no gene match: 5. The CDR3 covers 15 residues. Germline V gene data show CDR1 as LNHDA and CDR2 as SQIVND (reference sequence). In DNA, the CDR3 is TGTGCCAGTAGACAGGGGGTGGAAAGCAATCAGCCCCAGCATTTT. Translating it yields CASRQGVESNQPQHF.

This chain connects TRBV5-5 to TRBJ2-5, with TRBD1 as a possible D gene (6 bases). V was cut by 5 bases and J by 0 bases, with 17 bases left in between. Germline assignment: CDR1 SGHKS and CDR2 YYEKEE (reference sequence). CDR3 length: 16 residues. The CDR3 loop is CASSYAGTRYQETQYF. Written as DNA, the CDR3 is TGTGCCAGCAGTTATGCCGGGACAAGGTACCAAGAGACCCAGTACTTC. The variable domain in full, with the rest retrieved from reference TRBV5-5 and TRBJ2-5, is DAGVTQSPTHLIKTRGQQVTLRCSPISGHKSVSWYQQVLGQGPQFIFQYYEKEERGRGNFPDRFSARQFPNYSSELNVNALLLGDSALYLCASSYAGTRYQETQYFGPGTRLLVL.

The chain uses TRBV5-3 and TRBJ2-1, with 11 nucleotides matching TRBD2. TRBV5-3 is an open reading frame, and its role is uncertain. The CDR3 covers 16 residues. Unmatched junction bases numbered 9, after V lost 4 bases and J lost 6 bases. The CDR3 nucleotides read TGTGCCAGAAGCGGCCACACCGGGACTAGCGGCAATGAGCAGTTCTTC. Amino acid sequence: CARSGHTGTSGNEQFF.

This clone turned up a few times. V and J are TRBV7-8 and TRBJ2-7, with a tentative D call TRBD1 (7 bases). The ends were cut back, 1 base at V and 6 bases at J, with 13 bases in the middle. In germline, CDR1 is SGHVS, CDR2 FQNEAQ. This CDR3 is built from 14 residues. In nucleotides, the CDR3 is TGTGCCAGCAGCTTAGTATGGCAGGGGGGCGAGCAGTACTTC. Protein sequence: CASSLVWQGGEQYF.

The genes are TRBV20-1 and TRBJ1-1; D unresolved. V was shortened by 5 bases and J by 11 bases, with 15 bases between the two germline ends. The CDR3 loop spans 11 amino acids. Germline CDR1 is DFQATT and CDR2 is SNEGSKA (reference sequence). CDR3 nucleotides: TGCAGTGCTGTTTATGCGGTATCTGCTTTCTTT. As protein: CSAVYAVSAFF.

This chain links TRBV9 with TRBJ1-2; D gene uncertain. The V and J ends lost 2 bases and 5 bases respectively, with 10 bases between them. The CDR3 runs to 13 residues. CDR1 SGDLS and CDR2 YYNGEE come from the germline V gene. The CDR3 sequence: CASSVSETYGYTF. CDR3 nucleotide sequence: TGTGCCAGCAGCGTCTCAGAAACGTATGGCTACACCTTC.

The rearrangement uses TRBV19 and TRBJ1-2; 9 nucleotides agree with TRBD1. Trimming took 6 bases from V and 2 from J; bases not matched to a gene: 7. CDR1 is LNHDA, CDR2 SQIVND, per germline (reference sequence). The CDR3 is 15 residues long. Here the CDR3 DNA reads TGTGCCAGTAGCCTCGACAGGGGGGGCAACTATGGCTACACCTTC. Amino acids: CASSLDRGGNYGYTF.

The chain has TRBV12-3 or TRBV12-4 and TRBJ2-2; D possibly corresponds to TRBD1 (5 bases). Deletions cut 6 bases from V and 5 bases from J, with 7 bases between. This CDR3 contains 12 residues. For the CDR3, the DNA is TGTGCCAGCAGCCCAGGGACCGGGGAGCTGTTTTTT. Its protein is CASSPGTGELFF.

In its sample, this clone was seen once. This chain links TRBV5-6 with TRBJ2-5, with 7 positions matching TRBD1. CDR1 is SGHDT, CDR2 YYEEEE, per germline. The CDR3 is 14 residues long. V shed 7 bases and J 2 bases; nucleotides not matched to a gene: 8. CDR3 in amino acids: CASRQDRTQETQYF. The CDR3 DNA sequence: TGTGCCAGCCGCCAGGACAGGACGCAAGAGACCCAGTACTTC.

In DNA, the CDR3 is TGTGCCAGCAGCCTAGGACAGGGTACATTCTACGAGCAGTACTTC. It encodes CASSLGQGTFYEQYF. The chain employs TRBV28 and TRBJ2-7; 8 bases align to TRBD1. Unmatched junction bases numbered 10, after V lost 6 bases and J lost 3 bases. The CDR3 consists of 15 residues. Germline loops: CDR1 MDHEN, CDR2 SYDVKM.

On this clone: The same CDR3 is also encoded by other DNA sequences in this sample. The chain recombines TRBV12-3 or TRBV12-4 with TRBJ1-2, with a weak D call TRBD1 (6 bases). V was shortened by 6 bases and J by 4 bases, with 9 bases between the two germline ends. This CDR3 contains 12 residues. CDR3: CASSLQGYGYTF. CDR3 bases: TGTGCCAGCAGCCTACAGGGCTATGGCTACACCTTC.

This clone was detected only once. The chain carries TRBV7-3 and TRBJ2-1; D possibly corresponds to TRBD1 (6 bases). Trimming stripped 0 bases from V and 8 bases from J, with 11 bases between. Germline V gene sequence: CDR1 SGHTA, CDR2 FQGTGA. The CDR3 runs 14 residues. The DNA of the CDR3 is TGTGCCAGCAGCTTAACTCCGGACAGCCATGAGCAGTTCTTC. Translation: CASSLTPDSHEQFF.

A few counts support this clone. The rearrangement uses TRBV18 and TRBJ2-5; D is unresolved. Deletions cut 0 bases from V and 7 bases from J, with 6 bases between. Germline CDR1 is KGHSH and CDR2 is LQKENI. There are 12 residues in the CDR3. CDR3 in amino acids: CASSPPRGTQYF. Written as DNA, the CDR3 is TGTGCCAGCTCACCACCGCGAGGGACCCAGTACTTC. The variable domain in full, completed from reference TRBV18 and TRBJ2-5, reads NAGVMQNPRHLVRRRGQEARLRCSPMKGHSHVYWYRQLPEEGLKFMVYLQKENIIDESGMPKERFSAEFPKEGPSILRIQQVVRGDSAAYFCASSPPRGTQYFGPGTRLLVL.